This T cell receptor beta chain was observed in a study of metastatic and nonmetastatic thyroid tumors (dated by TCRdb to about 2020). A note on the overall study: Repertoires from peripheral blood and from tumor or nodule tissue samples of malignant and benign thyroid patients were compared. Broader findings and caveats from the paper: TCR beta diversity was reported as significantly higher in malignant tumors than in benign nodules, in both blood and tumor samples.

The library came from PCR. Sequencing relied on an Illumina HiSeq 4000. The TCR beta-chain CDR3 region of each patient was profiled by high-throughput sequencing. For the original study's pipeline: A classifier to discriminate distant-metastatic papillary thyroid cancer patients was built from CDR3 differences across clinicopathological groups. The Shannon index was used to measure repertoire diversity, and the Morisita-Horn index was used to measure how similar tumor and blood repertoires were. TCRdb took the public reads, trimmed them with fastp at Q25, ran MiXCR for clone calling and kept in-frame beta chains. The V and J calls were determined by TCRdb, not by the authors. This sample gives about 30,000 clones in total; roughly 36% of them show up just once. Approximately 22% of the sample is taken by the ten largest. V has 0 bases trimmed and J has 4 bases trimmed; junction bases matching no gene number 3. The CDR3 numbers 15 residues from cysteine through phenylalanine. The kept DNA is CDR3 alone, 45 bases in frame from the first base. Sequences DFQATT (CDR1) and SNEGSKA (CDR2) are obtained from the germline V gene (reference sequence).

The sample holds a few counts of this clone. Its recognized antigen is unknown. There are no base qualities to consult, and no much larger clone falls within one base. No patient had received any treatment before thyroid surgery. Patient clinical samples collected from the early 2010s to the late 2010s were retrospectively analysed using T-cell receptor beta sequencing. The receptor was derived from a female donor with papillary thyroid cancer or a benign thyroid nodule (not recorded which). Some clones in this sample may be carry-over from other donors' samples. The V gene is TRBV20-1 and the J gene is TRBJ2-2; the central 9 bases match TRBD2. Sample: tumor tissue. The DNA reads as follows: TGCAGTGCTAGAGAGACTAGCGGATTCACCGGGGAGCTGTTTTTT. It codes for CSARETSGFTGELFF.